The sequence of this TCR beta chain was determined in a study of cytomegalovirus exposure and HLA in healthy donors. Using immunoSEQ multiplex PCR, the repertoire was profiled, and TCRdb retains in-frame clones only, with some absent. The sample carries about 56,000 clones, about 92% recorded once. V lost 6 bases to trimming and J lost 8 bases, with 10 bases between them. The CDR3 totals 12 residues. CDR1 is SEHNR, CDR2 FQNEAQ, per germline (reference sequence). The specimen sequenced was PBMCs. The sequence came from a woman between 18 and 30 years old in good health and CMV-seropositive. The rearrangement links TRBV7-9 to TRBJ2-2, with D hard to call. This chain's CDR3 is CASRPDLGELFF. CDR3 sequence (DNA): TGTGCCAGCAGACCTGATCTAGGGGAGCTGTTTTTT.